The clone carrying this TCR beta chain was counted many times. Its antigen remains unidentified. The sample belongs to a study of regulatory T cells in long-lasting Graves disease. Findings and caveats of the study: Public clonotype sharing was higher in persistent than newly diagnosed patients.

Noted time point: persistent/refractory GD, antithyroid drugs over 5 years with positive TRAb. Isolated PBMC RNA provided the starting material for the TCR library. Sequencing libraries for TCR beta were prepared with iRepertoire HTBI primers and Arm-PCR of CDR3 regions. TCRdb reanalysed the multiplex PCR reads using MiXCR and keeps one entry per CDR3 protein. The data contain roughly 450,000 distinct CDR3 sequences, less than 25% of them singletons. The CDR3 extends over 15 amino acids. Trimming left V 0 bases short and J 2 bases short, with 10 bases between. Sequenced here: peripheral blood mononuclear cells (PBMCs), sampled when the disease was refractory, from a patient treated with antithyroid drugs. The receptor was isolated from a female donor with Graves disease. The rearrangement uses TRBV12-3 or TRBV12-4 and TRBJ1-2, with D perhaps TRBD1 (5 bases). The CDR3 DNA is TGTGCCAGCAGTTTAGCGCTTCGGACAAACTATGGCTACACCTTC. Translating gives CASSLALRTNYGYTF.